This TCR beta chain was found in a study of low-dose radiotherapy and immunotherapy resistance in tumors. First-strand cDNA used TRAV- and TRBV-specific primers, covering alpha and beta chains. The authors ran around 19 PCR cycles to amplify TCRs with a constant-region primer and V-primer adapter. TCRdb reprocessed the reads with MiXCR, giving one entry per CDR3 protein. The sample has under 11,000 distinct CDR3 sequences; approximately 51% are singletons. Germline assignment: CDR1 KGHSH and CDR2 LQKENI. The CDR3 sequence is 14 residues long. V was shortened by 2 bases and J by 5 bases, with 10 bases between the two germline ends.

The receptor was derived from a human donor with advanced metastatic prostate, ovarian, gallbladder or colorectal cancer (not recorded which). This table probably holds off-target reads from a library built for another chain. The rearrangement joins TRBV18 to TRBJ2-1; the D gene is possibly TRBD1 (6 bases). CDR3 in amino acids: CASSPDNRDNEQFF. In DNA, the CDR3 is TGTGCCAGCTCACCAGACAACAGGGACAATGAGCAGTTCTTC.